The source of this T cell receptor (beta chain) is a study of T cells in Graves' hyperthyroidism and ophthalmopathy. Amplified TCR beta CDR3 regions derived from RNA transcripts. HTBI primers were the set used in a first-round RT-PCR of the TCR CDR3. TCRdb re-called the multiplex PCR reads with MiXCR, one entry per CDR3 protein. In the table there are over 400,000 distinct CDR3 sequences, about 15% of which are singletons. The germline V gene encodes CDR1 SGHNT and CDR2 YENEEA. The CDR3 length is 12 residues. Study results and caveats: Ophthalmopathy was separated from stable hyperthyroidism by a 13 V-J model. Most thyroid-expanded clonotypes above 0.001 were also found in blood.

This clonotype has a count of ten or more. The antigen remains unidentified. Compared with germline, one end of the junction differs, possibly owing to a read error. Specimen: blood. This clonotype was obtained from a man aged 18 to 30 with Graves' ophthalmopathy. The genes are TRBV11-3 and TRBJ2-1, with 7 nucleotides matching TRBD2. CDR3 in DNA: TGTGCCAGCAGTTTAGGACTAGGTGAGCAGTTCTTC. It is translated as CASSLGLGEQFF.